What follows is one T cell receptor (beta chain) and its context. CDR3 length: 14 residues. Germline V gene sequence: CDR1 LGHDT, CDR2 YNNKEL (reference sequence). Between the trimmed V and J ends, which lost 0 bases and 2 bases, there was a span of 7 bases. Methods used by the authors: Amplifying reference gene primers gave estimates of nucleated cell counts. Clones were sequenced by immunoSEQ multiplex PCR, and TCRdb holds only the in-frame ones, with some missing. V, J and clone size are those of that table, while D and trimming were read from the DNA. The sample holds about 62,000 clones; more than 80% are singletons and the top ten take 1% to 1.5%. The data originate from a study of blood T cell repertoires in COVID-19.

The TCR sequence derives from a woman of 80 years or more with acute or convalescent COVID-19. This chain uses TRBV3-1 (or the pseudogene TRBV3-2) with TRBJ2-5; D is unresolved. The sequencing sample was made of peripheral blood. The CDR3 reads CASSQEPDQETQYF. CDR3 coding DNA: TGTGCCAGCAGCCAAGAACCAGATCAAGAGACCCAGTACTTC.